The text below deals with one TCR beta chain. This sample was taken from a study of blood T cell repertoires in COVID-19. Across the whole study: The study drew acute and convalescent COVID-19 samples from the United States, Italy and Spain.

Germline CDR1 MNHEY, CDR2 SMNVEV (reference sequence). The CDR3 has 14 amino acids. With V trimmed by 5 bases and J by 10 bases, 6 bases remained unmatched. Original processing methods: Amplification with reference gene primers provided the estimates of nucleated cell counts. Clones were sequenced by immunoSEQ multiplex PCR, and TCRdb holds only the in-frame ones, with some missing. Clone size and the V and J calls come from that table; the DNA yielded D and trimming. The sample has 220,000 or so clones; around 90% are singletons. This sequence joins TRBV27 and TRBJ1-6; TRBD1 matches at 9 bases. This sequence was found in a woman aged 50 to 60 with acute COVID-19. Material for sequencing was PBMCs or T cells enriched from blood (not recorded which). The CDR3 spells CASSNRGRSSPLHF. The CDR3 nucleotides read TGTGCCAGCAGTAACAGGGGGCGTAGCTCACCCCTCCACTTT.